This T cell receptor beta chain comes out of a study of T cells after yellow fever vaccination. Study-wide findings and caveats: Highly abundant clonotypes carried over from the bulk population could end up in FACS-sorted repertoires as contaminants. The secondary response peaked faster, at day 5 versus 15, but was weaker.

TCRdb re-called the 5' RACE reads through MiXCR, storing one row per CDR3 protein. Altogether about 75,000 distinct CDR3 sequences are present, roughly 7% being singletons, with the ten largest covering roughly 30%. This CDR3 has 13 amino acids. Trimming took 2 bases from V and 5 from J, leaving 7 bases between them. Germline lookup yields CDR1 SGHRS and CDR2 YFSETQ. Details on this clonotype: Its antigen is as yet unknown.

The material sequenced was CD8+ T cells sorted from PBMCs, taken approximately 11 days after the first yellow fever vaccination. The sequence was collected from a man younger than 35 who received the YFV17D yellow fever vaccine. The V call is TRBV5-1, the J call TRBJ2-2, with TRBD2 as a possible D gene (5 bases). The CDR3 nucleotides read TGCGCCAGCAGCTTTCCGGGGACCGGGGAGCTGTTTTTT. Residues: CASSFPGTGELFF.